What follows describes a single T cell receptor beta chain. This sample is drawn from a study of blood T cell repertoires in COVID-19. For the study at large: Collection of acute and convalescent COVID-19 samples took place in the United States, Italy and Spain. PBMCs, B-cell-depleted T cells, or T cells were the source of the cDNA or gDNA that made up the material.

V shed 0 bases and J 0 bases; nucleotides not matched to a gene: 3. This CDR3 comprises 17 residues. Germline-derived CDR1 and CDR2 are SGDLS and YYNGEE. Profiled with immunoSEQ multiplex PCR; TCRdb holds only in-frame clones, not every one. The table shows under 200,000 clones, with 80% to 90% occurring only once. Specimen: peripheral blood. The V gene is TRBV9, the J gene TRBJ2-2, with TRBD2 identical over 9 bases. The receptor was isolated from a middle-aged man with active or convalescent COVID-19. The chain's CDR3 is CASSVGSGGSNTGELFF. CDR3 coding DNA: TGTGCCAGCAGCGTAGGTAGCGGGGGATCGAACACCGGGGAGCTGTTTTTT.